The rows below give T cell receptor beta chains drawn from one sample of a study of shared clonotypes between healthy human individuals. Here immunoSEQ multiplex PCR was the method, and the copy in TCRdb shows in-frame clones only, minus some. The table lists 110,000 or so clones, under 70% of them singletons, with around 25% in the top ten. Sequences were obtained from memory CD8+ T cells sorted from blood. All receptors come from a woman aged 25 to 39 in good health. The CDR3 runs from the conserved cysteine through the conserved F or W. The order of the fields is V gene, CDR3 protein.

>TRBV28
CASRPGAGEAYEQYF
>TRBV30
CAWSVLYRGPNTEAFF
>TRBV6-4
CASSEGAPNTGELFF
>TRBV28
CASTPGQQPQHF
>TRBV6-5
CASSVQGITGELFF
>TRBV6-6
CASRGGPLYEQYF
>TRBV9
CASSVEGTGGETQYF
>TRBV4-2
CASSAVEGGNQPQHF
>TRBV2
CASSDTWSNQPQHF
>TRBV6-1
CASSDLAGGSDTQYF